The 23 T cell receptor beta chains reported below all come from one sample, sequenced in a study of control samples from healthy donors and cancer patients (dated by TCRdb to the early 2020s). The method was the immunoSEQ multiplex PCR assay. TCRdb provides this immuneACCESS table in a form limited to in-frame rearrangements. Some clones are lacking; in checked studies, under half of them reflect an unresolved V gene, and why the rest are absent is not known. The sample yields 35,000 to 50,000 clones; 70% to 90% were counted once. The leading ten clones occupy around 9.6% of the sample. The sample taken for sequencing was PBMCs. The receptors were gathered from a woman aged 60-75 years with lung cancer.

In nucleotides, the CDR3 is TGCGCCAGCAGCTCTTACAGGGGTTCTGGGGCCAACGTCCTGACTTTC. Amino acid sequence: CASSSYRGSGANVLTF. This chain connects TRBV5-1 to TRBJ2-6; 7 bases line up with TRBD1. The CDR3 totals 16 residues. Germline V gene sequence: CDR1 SGHRS, CDR2 YFSETQ. The V and J ends lost 3 bases and 1 base, in that order; junction bases with no gene match: 4.

The V gene is TRBV11-3, the J gene TRBJ2-3; D is ambiguous. V lost 7 bases and J 4 bases, leaving 12 bases between the germline ends. In germline, CDR1 is SGHNT, CDR2 YENEEA. This CDR3 has 13 residues. The CDR3 loop is CASTPPIPDTQYF. CDR3 DNA sequence: TGTGCCAGCACCCCTCCTATCCCAGATACGCAGTATTTT. Drawing the rest from reference TRBV11-3 and TRBJ2-3, the complete variable domain is EAGVVQSPRYKIIEKKQPVAFWCNPISGHNTLYWYLQNLGQGPELLIRYENEEAVDDSQLPKDRFSAERLKGVDSTLKIQPAELGDSAVYLCASTPPIPDTQYFGPGTRLTVL.

V gene TRBV5-6 combines with J gene TRBJ2-3, with no clear D. Germline CDR1 reads SGHDT; CDR2 reads YYEEEE. With 4 bases removed from V and 3 bases from J, the gap between germline ends came to 21 bases. The CDR3 is 17 amino acids. The CDR3 here is CASSRFDTLSETDTQYF. Written as DNA, the CDR3 is TGTGCCAGCAGCAGATTTGACACCTTGTCGGAGACAGATACGCAGTATTTT.

J is TRBJ2-1 and V is TRBV19; D is possibly TRBD1 (6 bases). Trimming took 2 bases from V and 9 from J, leaving 17 bases between them. The CDR3 extends over 15 amino acids. CDR1 and CDR2 from the germline V gene are LNHDA and SQIVND (reference sequence). CDR3 sequence: CASSIYPGHPGEQFF. CDR3 nucleotide sequence: TGTGCCAGTAGTATATATCCGGGACACCCTGGTGAGCAGTTCTTC.

This sequence joins TRBV2 and TRBJ2-7, with D tentatively TRBD1 (6 bases). V dropped 5 bases and J dropped 2 bases, with 13 bases sitting between them. CDR3 length: 14 residues. Germline V gene lookup returns CDR1 SNHLY and CDR2 FYNNEI. The CDR3 reads CASSRARGPYEQYF. Here the CDR3 DNA reads TGTGCCAGCAGTCGGGCCAGGGGCCCCTACGAGCAGTACTTC.

The V and J genes are TRBV18 and TRBJ2-7; possible D gene TRBD2, 6 bases. This CDR3 contains 14 residues. Germline V gene sequence: CDR1 KGHSH, CDR2 LQKENI. Between the trimmed V and J ends, which lost 4 bases and 1 base, there was a span of 11 bases. The CDR3 DNA reads TGTGCCAGCTCACTCCCCGGACTATCCTACGAGCAGTACTTC. Translating it yields CASSLPGLSYEQYF.

The CDR3 DNA reads as TGTGCCAGCAACCCGGGGAAAAATGAGCAGTTCTTC. Translating it yields CASNPGKNEQFF. The gene calls are TRBV6-2 or TRBV6-3 and TRBJ2-1; TRBD2 is a possible D gene (5 bases). Germline V CDR1 and CDR2: MNHEY, SVGEGT. The CDR3 covers 12 residues. The V and J ends lost 7 bases and 7 bases respectively, with 11 bases between them.

The genes are TRBV10-3 and TRBJ1-5, with TRBD1 matching over 8 bases. Germline-derived CDR1 and CDR2 are ENHRY and SYGVKD. Trimming removed 3 bases from V and 1 base from J; junction bases left unmatched: 8. The CDR3 consists of 17 residues. The CDR3 spells CAISESQGAGSNQPQHF. The CDR3 coding sequence is TGTGCCATCAGTGAAAGTCAGGGGGCTGGGAGCAATCAGCCCCAGCATTTT.

V is TRBV20-1 and J is TRBJ2-6; 11 bases are shared with TRBD2. With V trimmed by 3 bases and J by 4 bases, 14 bases remained unmatched. The germline V gene has CDR1 DFQATT and CDR2 SNEGSKA (reference sequence). The CDR3 is made up of 19 amino acids. The CDR3 coding sequence is TGCAGTGCTAGTGAACCGGGACTAGCGGAGCCAGGAGGGGCCAACGTCCTGACTTTC. It encodes CSASEPGLAEPGGANVLTF.

The chain couples TRBV19 to TRBJ2-7, with 9 bases fitting TRBD1. The CDR3 loop spans 14 amino acids. CDR1 is LNHDA, CDR2 SQIVND, per germline (reference sequence). After removal of 5 bases from V and 0 bases from J, the junction contained 2 bases not matched to a gene. CDR3: CASSWGQGSYEQYF. CDR3 in DNA: TGTGCCAGTAGTTGGGGACAGGGCTCCTACGAGCAGTACTTC. The full variable domain, completed using reference TRBV19 and TRBJ2-7, is DGGITQSPKYLFRKEGQNVTLSCEQNLNHDAMYWYRQDPGQGLRLIYYSQIVNDFQKGDIAEGYSVSREKKESFPLTVTSAQKNPTAFYLCASSWGQGSYEQYFGPGTRLTVT.

J is TRBJ1-1 and V is TRBV25-1, with 9 positions matching TRBD1. The germline V gene has CDR1 MGHDK and CDR2 SYGVNS. Germline trimming cut 4 bases from V and 0 bases from J; bases unmatched to any gene: 9. The length of the CDR3 is 17 residues. The CDR3 nucleotides read TGTGCCAGCAGTGCATTCTCGGGACAGGGAGTGAACACTGAAGCTTTCTTT. This translates into CASSAFSGQGVNTEAFF.

The J gene is TRBJ1-5, the V gene TRBV10-3; the match to TRBD1 covers 9 bases. J was trimmed by 7 bases and V by 2 bases; bases with no gene match: 9. CDR1 and CDR2 from the germline V gene are ENHRY and SYGVKD. The CDR3 is 16 residues long. The CDR3 coding sequence is TGTGCCATCAGTGAGAACGAGGGACAGGGCGGGCAGCCCCAGCATTTT. This sequence encodes CAISENEGQGGQPQHF.

The chain links TRBV12-3 or TRBV12-4 to TRBJ1-2, with a possible D match to TRBD1 (5 bases). The CDR3 covers 12 residues. With 5 bases removed from V and 13 bases from J, the gap between germline ends came to 17 bases. The CDR3 spells CASSPQPGLGTF. In DNA, the CDR3 is TGTGCCAGCAGTCCTCAGCCGGGACTCGGCACCTTC.

This chain uses TRBV11-3 with TRBJ2-7, with a tentative D call TRBD1 (7 bases). The CDR3 loop spans 15 amino acids. Per the germline V gene, CDR1 is SGHNT and CDR2 is YENEEA. Trimming took off 2 bases at V and 4 bases at J, with 15 bases between the two ends. CDR3 loop: CASSLSGGGMYEQYF. CDR3 DNA: TGTGCCAGCAGCTTAAGTGGAGGGGGCATGTACGAGCAGTACTTC.

CDR3 bases: TGTGCCATACGGGTAGTGGGGAGCTCTGGAAACACCATATATTTT. As protein: CAIRVVGSSGNTIYF. The chain is built from TRBV10-3 and TRBJ1-3; D not certain. Germline CDR1 and CDR2: ENHRY and SYGVKD. V lost 9 bases and J 0 bases, leaving 15 bases between the germline ends. The CDR3 has 15 amino acids.

This clone occurred a few times. V and J are TRBV2 and TRBJ1-2, with TRBD1 as a possible D gene (5 bases). Per germline, CDR1 SNHLY and CDR2 FYNNEI. The CDR3 is 14 residues long. Trimming shortened V by 3 bases and J by 5 bases, and 13 bases separated the two germline ends. CDR3 sequence (DNA): TGTGCCAGCAGTGACAGGGACGGCGGGTATGGCTACACCTTC. It translates to CASSDRDGGYGYTF.

As regards this clone: The junction and the germline gene differ at one end; a read error may be behind it. J is TRBJ2-2 and V is TRBV7-9; the D call may be TRBD1 or TRBD2 (5 bases each). CDR1 and CDR2 (germline): SEHNR, FQNEAQ (reference sequence). The CDR3 is 14 residues long. This chain's CDR3 is CASSLTLTDRGAVF. DNA for the CDR3: TGTGCCAGCAGTTTAACCTTGACAGACCGGGGAGCTGTTTTT.

DNA for the CDR3: TGTGCCAGCAGTGGAACGGGAGAGGGGTACAATGAGCAGTTCTTC. This encodes CASSGTGEGYNEQFF. The rearrangement links TRBV6-4 to TRBJ2-1, with a weak D call TRBD2 (6 bases). V lost 4 bases to trimming and J lost 4 bases, with 14 bases between them. Germline CDR1 reads MRHNA; CDR2 reads SNTAGT. The CDR3 sequence is 15 residues long.

This CDR3 is CASSLAGGNEQFF. The CDR3 DNA reads TGCGCCAGCAGCCTAGCGGGAGGAAATGAGCAGTTCTTC. This chain connects TRBV4-3 to TRBJ2-1, with 10 bases lining up with TRBD2. V lost 4 bases, J lost 7 bases, and 1 base stayed unmatched. The CDR3 consists of 13 residues. Germline CDR1 reads LGHNA; CDR2 reads YSLEER.

The rearrangement joins TRBV5-4 to TRBJ1-2, with D unclear. Germline V gene lookup returns CDR1 SGHNT and CDR2 YYREEE (reference sequence). The CDR3 contains 15 residues. Trimming removed 5 bases from V and 3 bases from J, with 17 bases in between. The CDR3, as DNA: TGTGCCAGCAGAAATAAAGTCGGTCCCTACTATGGCTACACCTTC. Translating it yields CASRNKVGPYYGYTF.

This chain uses TRBV6-1 with TRBJ1-4, with 8 bases that match TRBD1. Germline values: CDR1 MNHNS, CDR2 SASEGT. V lost 3 bases to trimming and J lost 3 bases; unmatched junction nucleotides: 3. CDR3 length: 15 residues. For the CDR3, the DNA is TGTGCCAGCAGTGAGAGACAGGGGTCTAATGAAAAACTGTTTTTT. Its translation is CASSERQGSNEKLFF.

The chain uses TRBV14 and TRBJ1-6; D is undetermined. V lost 4 bases to trimming and J lost 0 bases, with 10 bases between them. Looked up from germline, CDR1 is SGHDN and CDR2 is FVKESK. CDR3 length equals 16 residues. The chain's CDR3 is CASSPIGSSYNSPLHF. The CDR3 DNA follows: TGTGCCAGCAGCCCGATCGGGAGCTCCTATAATTCACCCCTCCACTTT.

The CDR3 nucleotides read TGTGCCAGCAGCGACCCAGGGGGGGGATACGAGCAGTACTTC. It specifies CASSDPGGGYEQYF. V gene TRBV7-9 combines with J gene TRBJ2-7; D may match TRBD1 or TRBD2 (7 bases each). CDR1 and CDR2 from the germline V gene are SEHNR and FQNEAQ (reference sequence). The V end was cut by 5 bases, the J end by 4 bases, with 15 bases between. The CDR3 spans 14 residues. Based on the CDR3 plus reference TRBV7-9 and TRBJ2-7, the full variable domain is DTGVSQNPRHKITKRGQNVTFRCDPISEHNRLYWYRQTLGQGPEFLTYFQNEAQLEKSRLLSDRFSAERPKGSFSTLEIQRTEQGDSAMYLCASSDPGGGYEQYFGPGTRLTVT.